The next 10 T cell receptor beta chains were all read from a single sample in a study of T-cell reconstitution after alpha-beta-depleted transplantation in children. It was with unique molecular identifiers that the TCRbeta library was prepared. TCRdb analysed the PCR reads with MiXCR anew, one entry per CDR3 protein. Of about a million distinct CDR3 sequences in the sample, roughly 29% are singletons; the top ten hold over 25%. The sequenced sample was PBMCs, mostly from graft donor cells, obtained 360 days after TCRalphabeta/CD19-depleted stem cell transplant. These receptors originate from a boy under two years old who had a stem cell transplant for SCID, so the T cells may come from the graft donor.

The chain uses TRBV5-1 and TRBJ2-3, with TRBD1 as a possible D gene (5 bases). V lost 1 base, J lost 3 bases, and 12 bases lay in between. This CDR3 is built from 15 residues. Germline-derived CDR1 and CDR2 are SGHRS and YFSETQ. The CDR3 DNA is TGCGCCAGCAGCTTGTCCAGCAGGGCGACAGATACGCAGTATTTT. This gives the protein CASSLSSRATDTQYF.

This sequence joins TRBV15 and TRBJ2-1; D may be TRBD1 or TRBD2 (5 bases each). The CDR3 loop spans 14 amino acids. V was cut by 0 bases and J by 9 bases, with 12 bases left in between. Germline V gene data show CDR1 as LNHNV and CDR2 as YYDKDF (reference sequence). CDR3 sequence: CATSRDGAGTEQFF. The CDR3 region has the DNA TGTGCCACCAGCAGAGATGGGGCAGGGACTGAGCAGTTCTTC.

This chain joins TRBV11-3 and TRBJ2-3; TRBD2 might be the D (6 bases). Germline V lookup: CDR1 SGHNT, CDR2 YENEEA. Trimming took 5 bases from V and 1 from J, leaving 13 bases between them. The CDR3 runs to 15 residues. CDR3 sequence: CASSPGLYRTDTQYF. The CDR3 nucleotides are TGTGCCAGCAGCCCCGGACTATACCGCACAGATACGCAGTATTTT.

This clonotype was seen many times. The chain recombines TRBV10-3 with TRBJ1-2; D is possibly TRBD1 (5 bases). There are 13 residues in the CDR3. Trimming removed 3 bases from V and 6 bases from J, with 11 bases in between. Germline V gene data show CDR1 as ENHRY and CDR2 as SYGVKD. The CDR3 DNA sequence: TGTGCCATCAGTGACAGGGATGGTAATGGCTACACCTTC. Protein product: CAISDRDGNGYTF.

This clonotype has only a few counts. The rearrangement uses TRBV12-3 or TRBV12-4 and TRBJ2-7; no firm D call. The CDR3 totals 14 residues. V was cut by 6 bases and J by 3 bases, with 15 bases left in between. CDR3 sequence (DNA): TGTGCCAGCAGCCGACCGGCCCAGAACTACGAGCAGTACTTC. It translates to CASSRPAQNYEQYF.

This chain uses TRBV3-1 with TRBJ2-1; D call uncertain. V dropped 7 bases and J dropped 0 bases, with 10 bases sitting between them. CDR1 LGHDT and CDR2 YNNKEL come from the germline V gene (reference sequence). The CDR3 contains 14 residues. CDR3 region: CASIRGLSYNEQFF. The CDR3, as DNA: TGTGCCAGCATCCGCGGTCTCTCCTACAATGAGCAGTTCTTC.

This clonotype was observed a handful of times. This chain uses TRBV5-5 with TRBJ2-7; D is perhaps TRBD2 (5 bases). Trimming stripped 5 bases from V and 2 bases from J, with 20 bases between. Per germline, CDR1 SGHKS and CDR2 YYEKEE (reference sequence). There are 16 residues in the CDR3. For the CDR3, the DNA is TGTGCCAGCAGGTATAGCCTAGGACTTGAGACCTACGAGCAGTACTTC. Amino acids: CASRYSLGLETYEQYF.

The chain uses TRBV9 and TRBJ2-3, with D perhaps TRBD1 (5 bases). The CDR3 length is 13 residues. CDR1 and CDR2 (germline): SGDLS, YYNGEE. Trimming shortened V by 1 base and J by 4 bases, and 7 bases separated the two germline ends. CDR3 sequence: CASSVQGADTQYF. Written as DNA, the CDR3 is TGTGCCAGCAGCGTACAGGGTGCAGATACGCAGTATTTT.

In its sample, this clonotype was seen a few times. The chain combines TRBV3-1 with TRBJ2-1, with D hard to call. V was clipped by 1 base and J by 3 bases, with 10 bases between them. CDR3 size: 15 residues. Germline V gene sequence: CDR1 LGHDT, CDR2 YNNKEL (reference sequence). This CDR3 reads CASSQVRTVYNEQFF. The CDR3 nucleotides are TGTGCCAGCAGCCAAGTTAGGACGGTCTACAATGAGCAGTTCTTC.

The rearrangement links TRBV12-3 or TRBV12-4 to TRBJ1-5, with 11 bases that match TRBD1. The CDR3 totals 13 residues. V lost 5 bases to trimming and J lost 9 bases; unmatched junction nucleotides: 3. The CDR3 sequence is CASSGQGAGPQHF. As DNA, the CDR3 is TGTGCCAGCAGTGGACAGGGGGCAGGGCCCCAGCATTTT.